The 10 T cell receptor beta chains reported below all come from one sample, sequenced in a study of beta chain features in type 1 diabetes. Study results and caveats: For Type 1 diabetes patients, all four CD4+ subsets carried TCRB CDR3s that were moderately but significantly shorter.

As every portion of the isolated RNA was reverse transcribed, the sequencing read expressed TCRB transcripts. Profiled with immunoSEQ multiplex PCR; TCRdb holds only in-frame clones, not every one. The sample yields over 200,000 clones, about 11% seen once. Antigens for these TCRs are unknown. Sequenced: naive CD4+ T cells from blood. Receptor source: a man in his thirties or forties with type 1 diabetes.

The chain couples TRBV11-1 to TRBJ2-5; a possible D gene is TRBD1 (5 bases). This CDR3 is 14 amino acids long. Germline lookup yields CDR1 SGHAT and CDR2 FQDESV (reference sequence). Trimming cost V 3 bases and J 2 bases, with 10 bases left between them. CDR3 DNA sequence: TGTGCCAGCAGCTTCGGGCAGGGACAAGAGACCCAGTACTTC. This gives the protein CASSFGQGQETQYF.

The genes are TRBV5-1 and TRBJ2-5, with D possibly TRBD2 on 6 matching bases. The CDR3 runs 15 residues. Germline V gene sequence: CDR1 SGHRS, CDR2 YFSETQ. Trimming took 2 bases from V and 3 from J, leaving 14 bases between them. This chain's CDR3 is CASSFQAGREETQYF. As DNA, the CDR3 is TGCGCCAGCAGCTTCCAGGCGGGGCGAGAAGAGACCCAGTACTTC.

The genes are TRBV28 and TRBJ2-3; 8 bases line up with TRBD2. Trimming removed 2 bases from V and 6 bases from J; junction bases left unmatched: 10. Germline V CDR1 and CDR2: MDHEN, SYDVKM. The CDR3 spans 16 residues. As DNA, the CDR3 is TGTGCCAGCAGTTTACGCGGCGGGGGGTCCTATGATACGCAGTATTTT. Its translation is CASSLRGGGSYDTQYF.

V is TRBV7-8 and J is TRBJ2-1; the match to TRBD1 covers 7 bases. V dropped 5 bases and J dropped 5; count of bases not matched to a gene: 12. The germline V gene encodes CDR1 SGHVS and CDR2 FQNEAQ. The CDR3 is 16 amino acids. Here the CDR3 reads CASSPVRQGIDNEQFF. The CDR3 DNA reads TGTGCCAGCAGCCCGGTGAGACAGGGAATAGACAATGAGCAGTTCTTC. Full variable domain (missing parts from reference TRBV7-8 and TRBJ2-1): GAGVSQSPRYKVAKRGQDVALRCDPISGHVSLFWYQQALGQGPEFLTYFQNEAQLDKSGLPSDRFFAERPEGSVSTLKIQRTQQEDSAVYLCASSPVRQGIDNEQFFGPGTRLTVL.

This sequence joins TRBV6-1 and TRBJ2-4; perhaps TRBD1 as D (5 bases). In germline, CDR1 is MNHNS, CDR2 SASEGT. V was trimmed by 8 bases and J by 8 bases, leaving 16 bases between them. The CDR3 loop spans 13 amino acids. The CDR3 is CASGNTEGDIQYF. CDR3 nucleotides: TGTGCCAGCGGGAACACTGAAGGGGACATTCAGTACTTC.

CDR3 amino acids: CASSKRQQETQYF. The CDR3 nucleotides read TGCGCCAGCAGCAAAAGACAACAAGAGACCCAGTACTTC. The chain uses TRBV5-1 and TRBJ2-5; no clear D gene. This CDR3 contains 13 residues. Germline lookup yields CDR1 SGHRS and CDR2 YFSETQ. V was clipped by 4 bases and J by 2 bases, with 9 bases between them.

CDR3 in DNA: TGTGCCAGCAGCGTAGACCCCGGACAGGGCGCCTATGGCTACACCTTC. It encodes CASSVDPGQGAYGYTF. This chain uses TRBV9 with TRBJ1-2; 8 bases are a match to TRBD1. CDR1 and CDR2 (germline): SGDLS, YYNGEE. The CDR3 totals 16 residues. The ends lost 0 bases at V and 4 bases at J; junction bases unmatched: 8.

The V and J genes are TRBV25-1 and TRBJ2-5; 12 bases fit TRBD2. Germline V gene sequence: CDR1 MGHDK, CDR2 SYGVNS. The CDR3 covers 18 residues. The trim removed 3 bases at V and 1 base at J, leaving 9 bases unmatched. The CDR3 spells CASSDSSGGAGGQETQYF. The CDR3, as DNA: TGTGCCAGCAGTGATTCTAGCGGGGGGGCGGGCGGCCAAGAGACCCAGTACTTC. The full variable domain, completed using reference TRBV25-1 and TRBJ2-5, is EADIYQTPRYLVIGTGKKITLECSQTMGHDKMYWYQQDPGMELHLIHYSYGVNSTEKGDLSSESTVSRIRTEHFPLTLESARPSHTSQYLCASSDSSGGAGGQETQYFGPGTRLLVL.

This clone was seen more than once but under ten times. The V and J genes are TRBV7-2 and TRBJ2-3, with a weak D call TRBD1 (6 bases). CDR3 length equals 16 residues. V lost 3 bases, J lost 0 bases, and 13 bases lay in between. Germline V gene sequence: CDR1 SGHTA, CDR2 FQGNSA. CDR3 coding DNA: TGTGCCAGCAGCTTCCTTGGGGGCCTTAGCACAGATACGCAGTATTTT. Protein sequence: CASSFLGGLSTDTQYF.

In this sample, this clone turned up a few times. The chain uses TRBV18 and TRBJ2-5, with a weak D call TRBD1 (6 bases). The CDR3 contains 17 residues. V lost 6 bases, J lost 5 bases, and 25 bases lay in between. Germline CDR1 KGHSH, CDR2 LQKENI. The CDR3 DNA reads TGTGCCAGCTCTGGGATGTACAGGGCGAAGTTGGCGGAGACCCAGTACTTC. It encodes CASSGMYRAKLAETQYF.